The present T cell receptor beta chain was sequenced within a study of monozygotic twins with inflammatory bowel disease. Germline CDR1 is SGHDT and CDR2 is YYEEEE. The CDR3 loop spans 16 amino acids. Overall study results and limits: Differing T cell subtypes remained indistinguishable.

For this clonotype: Its antigen is unidentified.

Both the TCRalpha cDNA and the TCRbeta cDNA were taken through two nested PCRs, lasting around 15 and 9 cycles. For each CDR3 protein, TCRdb gives one entry from its re-call of the 5' RACE reads, without DNA. The sample data list some 150,000 distinct CDR3 sequences. The genes are TRBV5-6 and TRBJ2-5. The source is a human donor with ulcerative colitis or Crohn's disease, or a healthy co-twin of an affected twin (not recorded which). The sample consisted of blood. The chain's CDR3 is CASSLFGRTGQETQYF.